This T cell receptor (beta chain) emerged from a study of blood T cells in healthy people across ages (dated by TCRdb to the mid-2010s). For the study in its entirety: In model experiments, template switching captured about one uniquely barcoded TCR beta cDNA molecule for every two T cells. The donors were split into four age groups: young (average around 15 years), middle-aged (39), aged (roughly 60) and long-lived (under 90). Age-related changes in TCR beta repertoire diversity were measured in the study by deep sequencing normalized with unique cDNA molecular identifiers. Using the same blood draw, the study looked at two additional independent replicas of 1 million unique cDNA reads for two donors, one aged 18 to 30 and the other aged 80 or older. To avoid experimental bias, donors of different ages were distributed randomly across sequencing lanes. The paper's findings and limits, for the study overall: Compared with the aged group, the long-lived group had more naive CD4+ T cells, fewer expanded clones and increased TCR diversity, suggesting age selection. As age increased, observed TCR beta diversity per million T cells dropped in a roughly linear way, and a significant reduction was already evident by age 40. There was a strong correlation between observed TCR beta diversity and the percentage of naive T cells measured by flow cytometry. Estimates of total diversity based on one million sequenced T cells were regarded as lower bounds and as underestimates. Bulk unsorted PBMC profiling prevented conclusive comparison of naive and antigen-experienced compartments. Because the CMV infection status of the donors was unknown, age-related changes in expanded clonotypes may potentially have been confounded.

Libraries were constructed by 5' RACE. For sequencing, an Illumina HiSeq 2500 was employed. A second PCR of about 6 to 11 cycles was performed with a sample-barcoded 5' primer and a J-beta primer mix. A template-switch 5' adaptor carrying 12 random nucleotides introduced a unique molecular identifier onto each TCR beta cDNA molecule. Each sample yielded at least 3 million CDR3-containing paired-end reads. The Mint cDNA synthesis kit, primed by a TRBC-specific oligonucleotide, was used to synthesize first-strand cDNA from all RNA. Following uracil-DNA glycosylase treatment, a first 18-cycle PCR with universal primers M1SS and BC2_uni_R was performed on all cDNA. The paper's data handling went like this. Normalization of each sample was performed by random selection of 1 million high-quality reads, each carrying a distinct molecular identifier. Instead of being binned into consensus sequences, reads that shared molecular identifiers were thrown out. MiTCR, set to a Q25 quality threshold and the strictest error-elimination algorithm, was used for CDR3 identification, clonotype clustering and error correction. A nonparametric unseen species model with Euler transformation was used to estimate lower-bound total TCR beta diversity. Using fastp trimming at Q25 and MiXCR clonotype assembly, TCRdb reanalyzed the public sequencing data and kept in-frame beta chains. Every entry covers one CDR3 protein and lists the most common genes and DNA from its rows. For this entry, the V and J calls and clone size follow TCRdb and not the study's own pipeline. The sample has around 1,500,000 distinct CDR3 sequences on record, 28% of them singletons. Of the sample, roughly 8.2% is held by the ten largest clones.

The CDR3 goes from the cysteine to the phenylalanine over 12 residues. Left in the record is the CDR3 DNA by itself, 36 bases read in frame from the first base. V drops 2 bases and J drops 8 bases, leaving 9 bases in between. The germline V gene gives CDR1 as MNHNS and CDR2 as SASEGT. This clonotype appeared many times. Its cognate antigen has yet to be identified. No much larger clonotype is one base removed from it; base qualities were not supplied. Donors were a few dozen systemically healthy Caucasian individuals from Russia aged roughly 6 to 90 years. Each donor gave about 11 milliliters of peripheral blood, drawn into EDTA-treated Vacutainer tubes. Ficoll-Paque density-gradient centrifugation was used to isolate PBMCs, with at least 7 million obtained per sample. Trizol reagent was used to extract total RNA from PBMCs, with at least 5.5 micrograms per sample. For every donor, flow cytometry on a PBMC aliquot measured the percentage of naive CD45RAhigh/CD27high T cells.

The V gene is TRBV6-1 and the J gene is TRBJ1-2; the D gene identity is not certain. Sequences were obtained from blood. This sequence originates from a woman aged 25 to 39 in good health. The bases read TGTGCCAGCAGTGAACAACTGGACGGCTACACCTTC. Its protein reads: CASSEQLDGYTF.